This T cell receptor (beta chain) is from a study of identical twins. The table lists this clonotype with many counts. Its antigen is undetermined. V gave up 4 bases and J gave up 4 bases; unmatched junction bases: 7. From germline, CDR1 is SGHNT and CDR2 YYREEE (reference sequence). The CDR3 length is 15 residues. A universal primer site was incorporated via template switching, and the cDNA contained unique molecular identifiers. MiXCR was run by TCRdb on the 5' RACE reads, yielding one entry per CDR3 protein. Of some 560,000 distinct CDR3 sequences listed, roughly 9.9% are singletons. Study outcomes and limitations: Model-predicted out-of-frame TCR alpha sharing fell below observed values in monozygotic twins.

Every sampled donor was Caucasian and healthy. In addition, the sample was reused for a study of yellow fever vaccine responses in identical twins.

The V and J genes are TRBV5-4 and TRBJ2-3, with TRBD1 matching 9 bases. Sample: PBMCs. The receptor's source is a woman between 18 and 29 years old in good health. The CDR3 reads CASSKGQGVPDTQYF. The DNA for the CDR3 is TGTGCCAGCAGCAAGGGACAGGGCGTGCCAGATACGCAGTATTTT.